Here is one T cell receptor beta chain with its context. Its specific antigen is unknown. Base qualities were left out, and no much larger clone turns up one base away. The sample is drawn from a study of CD8+ T cells in alopecia areata (dated by TCRdb to the late 2010s). General notes on the study: Treated patients were enrolled in an open-label pilot trial of oral tofacitinib, 5 to 10 mg twice daily, for moderate-to-severe alopecia areata. Patients stayed on tofacitinib for 6 to 18 months and then had 6 months of follow-up off drug so that delayed response and recurrence could be assessed. In treated patients, disease severity was measured using the SALT score, which gives the percentage of scalp surface area affected. In both human patients and the C3H/HeJ mouse model, the study applied high-throughput TCRbeta sequencing to look at T cell clonal expansion in alopecia areata. Human TCRbeta sequencing covered scalp tissue and sorted CD4+ and CD8+ peripheral blood T cells from patchy and totalis/universalis alopecia areata patients and healthy controls. Patients on tofacitinib were biopsied at baseline and after 4 and 24 weeks of treatment, and several of the patients also had a later scalp biopsy. Scalp clonality was compared across normal scalp (n=4), patchy alopecia areata scalp (n=8), and alopecia totalis/universalis scalp (n=8). RNA was obtained with the PAXgene miRNA kit for fixed scalp, the miRNeasy kit for PBMCs, and the RNeasy kit for mouse skin. TCRbeta CDR3 regions were amplified by immunoSEQ multiplex PCR using 35 Vbeta forward and 13 Jbeta reverse primers.

Overall study outcomes, separate from this receptor: Compared with mice, TCR sequences shared between patients were less clear, possibly partly because of HLA diversity across the patient population. The treated cohort was small, with a single nonresponder, so links between baseline CD8+ expansion and response need larger studies. Unlike mouse skin, which is dominated by gammadelta T cells, normal human skin has resident alphabeta T cells that are also sequenced, and this complicates analysis of the scalp TCR repertoire. During tofacitinib treatment, many expanded lesional clones remained in scalp and blood, and this persistence may partly explain relapse after treatment is stopped. Tofacitinib significantly lowered scalp clonality and the number of expanded CD8+ clones among the top 100 scalp clones. Compared with normal scalp, lesional scalp had higher clonality and more expanded CD8+ clones, particularly in alopecia totalis/universalis, a pattern that suggests antigenic drive.

The label giving this sample's time point can be read as: about four weeks on oral tofacitinib. What the treatment or condition label conveys for this sample: oral pan-JAK inhibitor, 5-10 mg twice daily. Lesional scalp punch biopsies and peripheral blood were collected from alopecia areata patients. After PBMCs were isolated by density centrifugation and stained for CD3, CD4 and CD8, a FACSAria was used to sort CD4+ and CD8+ T cells. Receptor libraries were prepared by the immunoSEQ multiplex PCR assay. To provide template for TCR sequencing, every sample had RNA extracted and reverse transcribed into cDNA. First-strand cDNA was synthesized with SuperScript III using a 2:1 mix of oligo-dT and random hexamers. Amplification bias was assessed with a synthetic immune receptor repertoire, and residual bias was removed computationally. Per the authors' processing: Raw reads were preprocessed to remove errors, and CDR3 was defined by IMGT conventions from the conserved cysteine to phenylalanine. Clonality was computed as 1 minus the Shannon entropy, with the entropy normalized by log2 of the number of productive unique TCRs. Scalp TCRbeta sequences were cross-referenced with sorted blood CD4 and CD8 repertoires so that the CD4 or CD8 identity of scalp clones could be inferred. In TCRdb, the immuneACCESS table is reduced to in-frame sequences with V and J assigned. These tables do not hold every clone; where another copy was compared, an unresolved V gene accounts for under half, and the others remain unexplained. That table is the source of V, J and clone size, and D and trimming were worked out from the DNA. The sample contains some 240,000 clones, more than 45% of them found a single time. The biggest ten clones account for roughly 1.5% of the sample.

The CDR3 measures 14 amino acids from cysteine to phenylalanine. The CDR3 DNA has 42 bases and is translated from base 1. Per the germline V gene, SQVTM is the CDR1 and ANQGSEA is the CDR2. V is reduced by 6 bases and J by 7 bases, leaving a spacing of 21 bases between them. This clonotype was sampled from a human donor with alopecia areata. The sample in question was CD4+ T cells sorted from blood, obtained at week 4, from a patient treated with tofacitinib. The chain uses TRBV29-1 and TRBJ1-2; the D gene is perhaps TRBD1, on 6 matching bases. The nucleotide sequence is given as TGCAGCGTCCACGACAGGCTGGGAGCTGGTGGCTACACCTTC. It translates to CSVHDRLGAGGYTF.